Included here is one T cell receptor beta chain sequence, with context. These data originate in a study of cytomegalovirus exposure and HLA in healthy donors. CDR3 size: 16 residues. V lost 7 bases to trimming and J lost 0 bases; unmatched junction nucleotides: 11. The germline V gene has CDR1 MGHRA and CDR2 YSYEKL. PCR used 60 Vbeta primers and 13 Jbeta primers. Libraries were prepared by immunoSEQ multiplex PCR; TCRdb keeps only in-frame clonotypes and omits some of them. Here the sample spans 130,000 or so clones, about 74% being singletons. The receptor comes from an older woman in good health and CMV-seronegative. The V and J genes are TRBV4-1 and TRBJ2-7; 8 bases are a match to TRBD2. Material: PBMCs. The CDR3 loop is CASKLEVSGGSYEQYF. For the CDR3, the DNA is TGCGCCAGCAAATTGGAAGTCAGCGGGGGCTCCTACGAGCAGTACTTC.